This TCR beta chain was obtained from a study of blood T cell repertoires in COVID-19. Across the whole study: The United States, Italy and Spain supplied acute and convalescent COVID-19 samples. Sample material is recorded as cDNA or gDNA derived from T cells, B-cell-depleted T cells, or PBMCs.

V was clipped by 1 base and J by 3 bases, with 6 bases between them. Looked up from germline, CDR1 is SGHAT and CDR2 is FQDESV (reference sequence). This CDR3 is 13 amino acids long. Original handling: Researchers report that nucleated cell counts were estimated from reference gene primer amplification. Sequencing was performed with immunoSEQ multiplex PCR; in TCRdb, only in-frame clones are kept and a portion is missing. V, J and clone size are taken as reported in that table, and D and trimming were inferred from the DNA itself. The sample holds 75,000 to 80,000 clones, around 90% seen once. This TCR derives from a human donor in a cohort sampled during active COVID-19. The sequenced material came from peripheral blood. The V gene is TRBV11-1, the J gene TRBJ1-2; D not certain. CDR3 loop: CASSLDRYYGYTF. The DNA of the CDR3 is TGTGCCAGCAGCTTAGACCGGTACTATGGCTACACCTTC.